Listed here are 29 T cell receptor beta chains from one sample, sequenced in a study of cytomegalovirus exposure and HLA in healthy donors. PCR used 60 Vbeta primers and 13 Jbeta primers. Sequenced by immunoSEQ multiplex PCR; TCRdb stores in-frame clones only, minus some. This table has over 150,000 clones, around 75% appearing once. The sequenced material came from PBMCs. The source of these receptors is a young man in good health and CMV-seronegative.

This clone was seen more than once but under ten times. The rearrangement joins TRBV7-9 to TRBJ2-7, with D tentatively TRBD1 (8 bases). CDR3 length: 17 amino acids. The ends were cut back, 1 base at V and 2 bases at J, with 18 bases in the middle. CDR1 and CDR2 (germline): SEHNR, FQNEAQ (reference sequence). CDR3 amino acids: CASSLEDGGTGTYEQYF. Written as DNA, the CDR3 is TGTGCCAGCAGCTTAGAGGACGGGGGGACAGGAACCTACGAGCAGTACTTC.

This clone has just one count. This chain connects TRBV4-1 to TRBJ2-1; TRBD2 matches 8 bases. The V segment lost 3 bases and the J segment 8 bases; nucleotides outside the gene matches: 12. Per germline, CDR1 MGHRA and CDR2 YSYEKL. The CDR3 loop spans 16 amino acids. The CDR3 loop is CASSQGQPGLGHEQFF. The CDR3 DNA reads TGCGCCAGCAGCCAGGGTCAACCGGGACTAGGGCATGAGCAGTTCTTC.

V and J are TRBV9 and TRBJ2-1; TRBD1 might be the D (6 bases). Between the trimmed V and J ends, which lost 3 bases and 9 bases, there was a span of 10 bases. Germline CDR1 reads SGDLS; CDR2 reads YYNGEE. The CDR3 is made up of 12 amino acids. The CDR3 DNA reads as TGTGCCAGCAGCGCACAGGGAACTGAGCAGTTCTTC. This translates into CASSAQGTEQFF. Full variable domain (rest looked up from reference TRBV9 and TRBJ2-1): DSGVTQTPKHLITATGQRVTLRCSPRSGDLSVYWYQQSLDQGLQFLIQYYNGEERAKGNILERFSAQQFPDLHSELNLSSLELGDSALYFCASSAQGTEQFFGPGTRLTVL.

The chain couples TRBV19 to TRBJ2-1, with D tentatively TRBD2 (5 bases). The V and J ends lost 7 bases and 5 bases respectively, with 12 bases between them. Germline assignment: CDR1 LNHDA and CDR2 SQIVND (reference sequence). The CDR3 spans 13 residues. The CDR3, as DNA: TGTGCCAGTAAGCCGACTACCCACAATGAGCAGTTCTTC. Translation gives CASKPTTHNEQFF.

This clone showed up just a few times. The rearrangement joins TRBV7-9 to TRBJ1-1; D gene uncertain. There are 11 residues in the CDR3. The germline V and J ends were trimmed by 6 bases and 11 bases, with 13 bases remaining between them. Germline assignment: CDR1 SEHNR and CDR2 FQNEAQ (reference sequence). The chain's CDR3 is CASRSGVWAFF. CDR3 coding DNA: TGTGCCAGCAGATCCGGGGTGTGGGCTTTCTTT.

The CDR3 DNA is TGTGCCAGCAGTTACTCGCAGACTAGCGGCACCTACGAGCAGTACTTC. Translated, it gives CASSYSQTSGTYEQYF. The chain joins TRBV6-5 to TRBJ2-7, with 9 positions matching TRBD2. Germline V gene data show CDR1 as MNHEY and CDR2 as SVGAGI. The CDR3 sequence is 16 residues long. V gave up 0 bases and J gave up 2 bases; unmatched junction bases: 5.

The V call is TRBV27, the J call TRBJ2-7, with TRBD2 as a possible D gene (6 bases). The CDR3 length is 13 residues. The V gene's germline CDR1 is MNHEY and CDR2 SMNVEV (reference sequence). V lost 6 bases to trimming and J lost 0 bases, with 9 bases between them. The CDR3 is CASRRGNSYEQYF. Here the CDR3 DNA reads TGTGCCAGCAGGCGGGGCAACTCCTACGAGCAGTACTTC.

A word on this clone: One end of the junction is discordant with germline, which a read error may explain. The CDR3 protein is CSSSPWVEETQYF. CDR3 in DNA: TGTTCCAGCAGCCCTTGGGTGGAGGAGACCCAGTACTTC. The chain joins TRBV7-9 to TRBJ2-5, with no clear D. The CDR3 has 13 amino acids. Germline assignment: CDR1 SEHNR and CDR2 FQNEAQ (reference sequence).

The chain combines TRBV4-3 with TRBJ2-2; D is perhaps TRBD2 (5 bases). Trimming took 4 bases from V and 1 from J, leaving 10 bases between them. The germline gives CDR1 LGHNA, CDR2 YSLEER. The CDR3 sequence is 15 residues long. CDR3 in DNA: TGCGCCAGCAGCCTCACGGCGGGGAACACCGGGGAGCTGTTTTTT. Amino acids: CASSLTAGNTGELFF.

This chain links TRBV10-3 with TRBJ2-7; D possibly corresponds to TRBD2 (6 bases). The CDR3 spans 14 residues. Trimming stripped 8 bases from V and 2 bases from J, with 16 bases between. Germline V gene lookup returns CDR1 ENHRY and CDR2 SYGVKD. CDR3 in amino acids: CAIRDRDSAYEQYF. CDR3 DNA sequence: TGTGCCATCCGCGACCGGGACTCCGCCTACGAGCAGTACTTC.

This clone was seen only a few times. The chain uses TRBV28 and TRBJ2-3; 9 bases are a match to TRBD2. After removal of 2 bases from V and 2 bases from J, the junction contained 2 bases not matched to a gene. In germline, CDR1 is MDHEN, CDR2 SYDVKM. CDR3 length equals 15 residues. The CDR3 sequence: CASSLAGGHTDTQYF. CDR3 DNA: TGTGCCAGCAGTTTAGCGGGAGGGCACACAGATACGCAGTATTTT.

This chain uses TRBV6-1 with TRBJ2-7; TRBD1 matches 8 bases. Germline V gene data show CDR1 as MNHNS and CDR2 as SASEGT. J was trimmed by 8 bases and V by 1 base; bases with no gene match: 7. This CDR3 contains 14 residues. The CDR3 sequence: CASSEGFRGPQQYF. The CDR3 DNA reads as TGTGCCAGCAGTGAAGGGTTCAGGGGGCCCCAGCAGTACTTC.

The rearrangement joins TRBV5-4 to TRBJ2-7, with TRBD2 as a possible D gene (5 bases). Trimming shortened V by 1 base and J by 6 bases, and 8 bases separated the two germline ends. Germline CDR1 SGHNT, CDR2 YYREEE (reference sequence). The CDR3 loop spans 12 amino acids. The CDR3 protein is CASSLSAGEQYF. The CDR3, as DNA: TGTGCCAGCAGCTTGTCCGCGGGCGAGCAGTACTTC.

The chain employs TRBV14 and TRBJ2-7, with unresolved D. Deletions cut 3 bases from V and 6 bases from J, with 9 bases between. CDR3 size: 12 residues. Germline V gene sequence: CDR1 SGHDN, CDR2 FVKESK. The CDR3 DNA follows: TGTGCCAGCAGCCATGACATGGTCGAGCAGTACTTC. This translates into CASSHDMVEQYF.

The V call is TRBV30, the J call TRBJ2-2; D possibly corresponds to TRBD1 (5 bases). CDR1 GTSNPN and CDR2 SVGIG come from the germline V gene (reference sequence). This CDR3 has 14 residues. V was cut by 2 bases and J by 4 bases, with 11 bases left in between. The CDR3 DNA is TGTGCCTGGAGTTTGCAGGGCGGCACCGGGGAGCTGTTTTTT. Amino acids: CAWSLQGGTGELFF.

This sequence joins TRBV19 and TRBJ1-4, with 7 bases aligning to TRBD1. Trimming cost V 7 bases and J 3 bases; bases outside gene matches: 5. The CDR3 is 14 amino acids. Germline lookup yields CDR1 LNHDA and CDR2 SQIVND (reference sequence). CDR3 loop: CASKGQIANEKLFF. The CDR3 DNA is TGTGCCAGTAAGGGACAGATCGCTAATGAAAAACTGTTTTTT.

J is TRBJ2-1 and V is TRBV9; 12 nucleotides match TRBD2. V gave up 5 bases and J gave up 5 bases; unmatched junction bases: 5. CDR3 length equals 15 residues. Germline V gene sequence: CDR1 SGDLS, CDR2 YYNGEE. CDR3 DNA sequence: TGTGCCAGCAGGCCGACTAGCGGGAGAGACAATGAGCAGTTCTTC. This sequence encodes CASRPTSGRDNEQFF. The full variable domain, its missing parts supplied by reference TRBV9 and TRBJ2-1, is DSGVTQTPKHLITATGQRVTLRCSPRSGDLSVYWYQQSLDQGLQFLIQYYNGEERAKGNILERFSAQQFPDLHSELNLSSLELGDSALYFCASRPTSGRDNEQFFGPGTRLTVL.

The sample holds a few counts of this clone. The chain combines TRBV19 with TRBJ1-4; no clear D gene. Between the trimmed V and J ends, which lost 5 bases and 7 bases, there was a span of 8 bases. Germline V CDR1 and CDR2: LNHDA, SQIVND (reference sequence). The CDR3 has 12 amino acids. CDR3: CASSGPSEKLFF. The CDR3 DNA follows: TGTGCCAGTAGTGGGCCGTCTGAAAAACTGTTTTTT.

The V call is TRBV18, the J call TRBJ2-7, with D possibly matching TRBD1 (5 bases). Trimming removed 6 bases from V and 12 bases from J, with 21 bases in between. The CDR3 contains 13 residues. CDR1 is KGHSH and CDR2 is LQKENI in the germline V gene. CDR3 in amino acids: CASSPQSGYLTYF. In nucleotides, the CDR3 is TGTGCCAGCTCGCCCCAGTCAGGGTACCTTACGTACTTC.

The rearrangement links TRBV7-9 to TRBJ2-7; TRBD1 agrees at 11 bases. This CDR3 is 15 amino acids long. The ends lost 2 bases at V and 5 bases at J; junction bases unmatched: 5. CDR1 is SEHNR and CDR2 is FQNEAQ in the germline V gene (reference sequence). The CDR3 bases are TGTGCCAGCAGCTTAACCGGGACAGGGGGGGACGAGCAGTACTTC. Protein: CASSLTGTGGDEQYF.

Details on this clone: The identical CDR3 is also encoded by other nucleotide sequences in the sample. The chain's CDR3 is CASSLEQGPYGYTF. The CDR3 nucleotides are TGTGCCAGCAGCTTGGAACAGGGCCCGTATGGCTACACCTTC. The J gene is TRBJ1-2, the V gene TRBV5-4; TRBD1 might be the D (6 bases). V was shortened by 0 bases and J by 5 bases, with 11 bases between the two germline ends. CDR3 length: 14 amino acids. Germline CDR1 is SGHNT and CDR2 is YYREEE (reference sequence).

The chain couples TRBV27 to TRBJ2-1, with TRBD2 identical over 7 bases. J gave up 5 bases and V 7 bases, and 2 bases lay outside the gene matches. The CDR3 contains 12 residues. CDR1 and CDR2 from the germline V gene are MNHEY and SMNVEV (reference sequence). The CDR3 DNA follows: TGTGCCAGCAAAGCGGGGCACAATGAGCAGTTCTTC. It is translated as CASKAGHNEQFF.

The chain links TRBV4-3 to TRBJ2-5; 8 bases line up with TRBD2. The J call may be incorrect, as the DNA end agrees better with TRBJ2-7. The CDR3 runs 16 residues. CDR1 and CDR2 (germline): LGHNA, YSLEER. The CDR3 sequence is CASSQGVTSGPYEQYF. The CDR3 DNA reads as TGCGCCAGCAGCCAAGGGGTAACTAGCGGACCCTACGAGCAGTACTTC.

The chain recombines TRBV5-1 with TRBJ1-5; D may be TRBD1 (6 bases). V lost 7 bases to trimming and J lost 3 bases, with 17 bases between them. The CDR3 sequence is 15 residues long. Per germline, CDR1 SGHRS and CDR2 YFSETQ. The chain's CDR3 is CASRQDLRINQPQHF. CDR3 DNA: TGCGCCAGCCGACAGGACCTCCGAATCAATCAGCCCCAGCATTTT.

This chain links TRBV10-3 with TRBJ1-3, with D hard to call. The CDR3 has 17 residues. Trimming removed 4 bases at V and 4 bases at J, with 20 bases between. Germline values: CDR1 ENHRY, CDR2 SYGVKD. Here the CDR3 DNA reads TGTGCCATCAGTGCGGGGTTCGGACCGCTCTCCGGAAACACCATATATTTT. Protein sequence: CAISAGFGPLSGNTIYF.

The V gene is TRBV25-1, the J gene TRBJ2-5, with D possibly being TRBD2 (5 bases). The J call is in doubt because the DNA end fits TRBJ2-7 better. Germline V lookup: CDR1 MGHDK, CDR2 SYGVNS. The CDR3 runs to 14 residues. For the CDR3, the DNA is TGTGCCAGCAGTGATCGGTTGGACTCTTACGAGCAGTACTTC. The encoded protein is CASSDRLDSYEQYF.

This clone was picked up a small number of times. The V call is TRBV5-4, the J call TRBJ2-5; TRBD1 is a possible D gene (5 bases). CDR1 is SGHNT and CDR2 is YYREEE in the germline V gene (reference sequence). Trimming took off 2 bases at V and 5 bases at J, with 19 bases between the two ends. There are 16 residues in the CDR3. The CDR3 sequence: CASSFGSGRVRETQYF. CDR3 sequence (DNA): TGTGCCAGCAGCTTTGGATCCGGCAGGGTGAGGGAGACCCAGTACTTC.

This chain links TRBV30 with TRBJ2-6; D call uncertain. Between the trimmed V and J ends, which lost 6 bases and 0 bases, there was a span of 6 bases. The germline V gene has CDR1 GTSNPN and CDR2 SVGIG (reference sequence). The CDR3 loop spans 13 amino acids. The CDR3 sequence is CACLRSGANVLTF. The CDR3 DNA reads as TGTGCCTGTCTTCGCTCTGGGGCCAACGTCCTGACTTTC.

V is TRBV7-8 and J is TRBJ2-3; 9 bases fit TRBD2. The CDR3 is 14 amino acids. Trimming took 6 bases from V and 1 from J; bases not matched to a gene: 2. Looked up from germline, CDR1 is SGHVS and CDR2 is FQNEAQ. The CDR3 here is CASSSGSGTDTQYF. CDR3 coding DNA: TGTGCCAGCAGTAGCGGGAGCGGCACAGATACGCAGTATTTT.